This entry describes one T cell receptor (beta chain). A junction boundary mismatches the germline segment, possibly from a read error. Germline-derived CDR1 and CDR2 are SSHAT and FNYEAQ (reference sequence). This CDR3 comprises 17 residues. The sample belongs to a study of blood T cell repertoires in COVID-19. Across the study: Italy, Spain and the United States were the sources of the convalescent and acute COVID-19 samples. Nucleic acid was either cDNA or gDNA, and it came from T cells, B-cell-depleted T cells, or PBMCs.

Source study methods: Reference gene primer amplification gave nucleated cell count estimates. Sequencing was performed with immunoSEQ multiplex PCR; in TCRdb, only in-frame clones are kept and a portion is missing. V and J calls and clone size follow that table, whereas D and trimming were derived from the DNA. The repertoire includes about 200,000 clones, 70% to 90% of them detected once, and about 13% sits in the top ten. The receptor comes from a human donor in a cohort sampled during active COVID-19. The V gene is TRBV7-7, the J gene TRBJ2-2; 12 bases align to TRBD2. Source material: peripheral blood. The CDR3 sequence: CASSPLAGGTPGGELFF. For the CDR3, the DNA is TGTGCTAGCAGCCCACTAGCGGGGGGTACTCCCGGTGGGGAGCTGTTTTTT.